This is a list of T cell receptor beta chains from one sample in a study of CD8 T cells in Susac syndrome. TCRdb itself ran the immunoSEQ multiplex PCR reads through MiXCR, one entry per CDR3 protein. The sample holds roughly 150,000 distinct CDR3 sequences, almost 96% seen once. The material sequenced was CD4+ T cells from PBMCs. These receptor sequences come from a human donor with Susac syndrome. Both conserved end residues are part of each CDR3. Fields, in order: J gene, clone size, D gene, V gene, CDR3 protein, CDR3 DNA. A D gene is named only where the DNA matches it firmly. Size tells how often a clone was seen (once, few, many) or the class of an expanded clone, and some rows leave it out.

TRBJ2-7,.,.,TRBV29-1,CSVDRGHGKGEQYF,TGCAGCGTCGACCGGGGCCACGGTAAAGGCGAGCAGTACTTC
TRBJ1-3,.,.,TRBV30,CAWSVEAGPGNTIYF,TGTGCCTGGAGTGTAGAGGCAGGGCCTGGAAACACCATATATTTT
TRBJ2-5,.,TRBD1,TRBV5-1,CASSLSNRGEETQYF,TGCGCCAGCAGCTTGTCAAACAGGGGGGAGGAGACCCAGTACTTC
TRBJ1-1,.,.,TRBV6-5,CASSYSRGLAFF,TGTGCCAGCAGTTACTCGAGGGGTCTAGCTTTCTTT
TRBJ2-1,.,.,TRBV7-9,CASSFAATDNEQFF,TGTGCCAGCAGCTTTGCGGCTACAGACAATGAGCAGTTCTTC
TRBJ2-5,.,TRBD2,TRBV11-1,CASSLRVAGRGKTQYF,TGTGCCAGCAGCTTAAGGGTAGCGGGACGGGGGAAGACCCAGTACTTC
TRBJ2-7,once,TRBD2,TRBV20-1,CSASRLAGGEQYF,TGCAGTGCTAGCAGGCTAGCGGGAGGCGAGCAGTACTTC
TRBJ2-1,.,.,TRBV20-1,CSARDLSGNRVYNEQFF,TGCAGTGCTAGAGATCTTTCGGGGAACCGGGTTTACAATGAGCAGTTCTTC
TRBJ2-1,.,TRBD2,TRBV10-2,CASRDNQAGPEQFF,TGCGCCAGCAGAGATAATCAAGCGGGACCTGAGCAGTTCTTC
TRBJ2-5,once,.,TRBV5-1,CASALDPVETQYF,TGCGCCAGCGCTCTGGACCCCGTGGAGACCCAGTACTTC
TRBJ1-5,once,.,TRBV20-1,CSAQTGGHNQPQHF,TGCAGTGCTCAGACCGGGGGGCACAATCAGCCCCAGCATTTT
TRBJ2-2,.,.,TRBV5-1,CASSRDGNTGELFF,TGCGCCAGCAGCCGGGACGGGAACACCGGGGAGCTGTTTTTT